The 16 T cell receptor beta chains below come from one sample, sequenced in a study of cytomegalovirus exposure and HLA in healthy donors. Sequencing used immunoSEQ multiplex PCR; TCRdb keeps in-frame clones, though not all of them. The repertoire consists of roughly 150,000 clones, with almost 85% occurring once and the leading ten covering 25% to 30%. What was sequenced was PBMCs. Receptor source: a man aged 25 to 40 in good health and CMV-seropositive.

This chain uses TRBV6-5 with TRBJ1-5, with D perhaps TRBD1 (6 bases). Trimming removed 8 bases at V and 6 bases at J, with 17 bases between. Germline V lookup: CDR1 MNHEY, CDR2 SVGAGI. This CDR3 contains 14 residues. CDR3 protein: CASGGPTGIQPQHF. Written as DNA, the CDR3 is TGTGCCAGCGGAGGACCAACAGGGATTCAGCCCCAGCATTTT.

There are a few counts of this clone. The chain couples TRBV5-4 to TRBJ1-2; possible D gene TRBD1, 6 bases. The length of the CDR3 is 14 residues. V lost 2 bases to trimming and J lost 4 bases, with 12 bases between them. Germline V gives CDR1 SGHNT, CDR2 YYREEE (reference sequence). The CDR3 DNA follows: TGTGCCAGCAGCTTCTCCGGGACACCCTATGGCTACACCTTC. Its protein is CASSFSGTPYGYTF.

The chain is built from TRBV5-4 and TRBJ2-2; TRBD1 matches 7 bases. CDR1 and CDR2 from the germline V gene are SGHNT and YYREEE (reference sequence). The CDR3 is 14 amino acids. J gave up 4 bases and V 4 bases, and 4 bases lay outside the gene matches. Here the CDR3 DNA reads TGTGCCAGCAGCCGGGACAGCCGCACCGGGGAGCTGTTTTTT. This translates into CASSRDSRTGELFF.

V is TRBV5-6 and J is TRBJ2-3; 9 positions agree with TRBD2. CDR1 is SGHDT, CDR2 YYEEEE, per germline. Trimming cost V 2 bases and J 1 base; bases outside gene matches: 2. The CDR3 is made up of 15 amino acids. Here the CDR3 DNA reads TGTGCCAGCAGCTTCGCTAGCGGGGGCACAGATACGCAGTATTTT. Amino acids: CASSFASGGTDTQYF.

This clone appeared once. Here the CDR3 DNA reads TGTGCCAGTAGTATTAGGCGGGGGGTTCAAGAGACCCAGTACTTC. Amino acid sequence: CASSIRRGVQETQYF. This chain links TRBV19 with TRBJ2-5; 8 nucleotides line up with TRBD2. This CDR3 is 15 amino acids long. V dropped 3 bases and J dropped 2; count of bases not matched to a gene: 5. CDR1 and CDR2 (germline): LNHDA, SQIVND (reference sequence).

In this sample, this clone turned up once. The chain recombines TRBV7-9 with TRBJ2-3, with 7 positions matching TRBD2. Looked up from germline, CDR1 is SEHNR and CDR2 is FQNEAQ (reference sequence). The junction had 6 bases not matched to a gene; V was cut back by 3 bases and J by 6 bases. The CDR3 spans 14 residues. In DNA form, the CDR3 reads TGTGCCAGCAGCTTCCAGCGGGAATGGGATACGCAGTATTTT. This encodes CASSFQREWDTQYF.

This chain links TRBV11-2 with TRBJ2-3; possible D gene TRBD2, 5 bases. Germline CDR1 and CDR2: SGHAT and FQNNGV. The V and J ends lost 0 bases and 5 bases respectively, with 6 bases between them. The CDR3 is made up of 13 amino acids. The chain's CDR3 is CASSLDRGDTQYF. As DNA, the CDR3 is TGTGCCAGCAGCTTAGATCGGGGAGATACGCAGTATTTT.

The rearrangement joins TRBV6-5 to TRBJ1-6; 7 positions agree with TRBD1. The CDR3 extends over 12 amino acids. CDR1 is MNHEY and CDR2 is SVGAGI in the germline V gene. Unmatched junction bases numbered 4, after V lost 7 bases and J lost 10 bases. The CDR3 is CASTTGASPLHF. In DNA form, the CDR3 reads TGTGCCAGCACCACAGGGGCCTCACCCCTCCACTTT.

This rearrangement joins TRBV2 to TRBJ2-7; TRBD2 aligns across 8 bases. The CDR3 length is 16 residues. V was clipped by 7 bases and J by 1 base; unmatched bases: 12. The V gene's germline CDR1 is SNHLY and CDR2 FYNNEI. This CDR3 is CASIWGQGLGSYEQYF. The CDR3 coding sequence is TGTGCCAGCATCTGGGGCCAGGGACTAGGGTCCTACGAGCAGTACTTC.

The V call is TRBV27, the J call TRBJ1-2, with no clear D. The CDR3 spans 13 residues. CDR1 is MNHEY, CDR2 SMNVEV, per germline (reference sequence). The ends were cut back, 6 bases at V and 2 bases at J, with 10 bases in the middle. The DNA for the CDR3 is TGTGCCAGCAGGAAATACAGCAACTATGGCTACACCTTC. Residues: CASRKYSNYGYTF.

The table lists this clone with a few counts. The rearrangement uses TRBV30 and TRBJ1-1; D might be TRBD1 (5 bases). The length of the CDR3 is 12 residues. CDR1 and CDR2 (germline): GTSNPN, SVGIG (reference sequence). V was trimmed by 1 base and J by 5 bases, leaving 8 bases between them. For the CDR3, the DNA is TGTGCCTGGAGTGATCGGGGGACTGAAGCTTTCTTT. Its translation: CAWSDRGTEAFF.

The V call is TRBV9, the J call TRBJ1-2; the D gene is possibly TRBD1 (6 bases). There are 16 residues in the CDR3. The germline V gene has CDR1 SGDLS and CDR2 YYNGEE. The germline V and J ends were trimmed by 4 bases and 0 bases, with 16 bases remaining between them. The CDR3: CASSPSGGQTNYGYTF. CDR3 bases: TGTGCCAGCAGCCCTTCTGGGGGACAAACTAACTATGGCTACACCTTC.

The V gene is TRBV25-1, the J gene TRBJ2-7; D is perhaps TRBD2 (6 bases). This CDR3 spans 12 amino acids. Looked up from germline, CDR1 is MGHDK and CDR2 is SYGVNS. V lost 7 bases and J 4 bases, leaving 11 bases between the germline ends. The CDR3 sequence: CASTGGLYEQYF. The DNA of the CDR3 is TGTGCCAGCACCGGGGGTCTATACGAGCAGTACTTC.

This clone was counted between two and nine times. The rearrangement links TRBV9 to TRBJ1-2; D may be TRBD1 (6 bases). V gave up 2 bases and J gave up 8 bases, with 16 bases separating them. This CDR3 region has 14 residues. The germline V gene encodes CDR1 SGDLS and CDR2 YYNGEE. Here the CDR3 DNA reads TGTGCCAGCAGCGTCGATACAGGGAGGGGAGGCTACACCTTC. This codes for CASSVDTGRGGYTF.

This clone came up many times. The chain combines TRBV18 with TRBJ1-1; 12 bases align to TRBD1. The CDR3 runs 18 residues. The V segment lost 3 bases and the J segment 4 bases; nucleotides outside the gene matches: 12. Germline assignment: CDR1 KGHSH and CDR2 LQKENI. CDR3 loop: CASSPLPGQGAEGTEAFF. In DNA, the CDR3 is TGTGCCAGCTCACCGCTGCCGGGACAGGGGGCAGAGGGCACTGAAGCTTTCTTT.

The V gene is TRBV29-1, the J gene TRBJ2-3; unclear D gene. CDR1 and CDR2 from the germline V gene are SQVTM and ANQGSEA. Deletions cut 1 base from V and 1 base from J, with 6 bases between. The CDR3 contains 13 residues. The CDR3 loop reads CSVEGWRTDTQYF. The CDR3 DNA is TGCAGCGTTGAAGGATGGCGCACAGATACGCAGTATTTT.